This T cell receptor (beta chain) was identified in a study of Graves' ophthalmopathy and Graves' hyperthyroidism. The table lists this clonotype with many counts. Germline assignment: CDR1 DFQATT and CDR2 SNEGSKA (reference sequence). Trimming left V 3 bases short and J 2 bases short, with 4 bases between. The CDR3 runs to 11 residues. Donors with ophthalmopathy: moderate-to-severe activity, CAS ≥3, NOSPECS ≥4, duration under 3 months. Exclusion covered patients with other autoimmune diseases or uncontrolled infections (as well as pregnancy or lactation). From RNA, the CDR3 regions of TCR beta chains were amplified and sequenced. The first-round RT-PCR employed HTBI primers together with the Qiagen OneStep RT-PCR kit. A multiplex PCR was then performed as the second round. In TCRdb, the multiplex PCR reads were re-called with MiXCR into one record per CDR3 protein. Among roughly 400,000 distinct CDR3 sequences listed, around 20% were seen once.

The specimen was peripheral blood. The rearrangement joins TRBV20-1 to TRBJ1-1; the D is unclear. The TCR comes from a woman younger than 35 with Graves' ophthalmopathy. CDR3 in DNA: TGCAGTGCTAGGGAAAACACTGAAGCTTTCTTT. This sequence encodes CSARENTEAFF.